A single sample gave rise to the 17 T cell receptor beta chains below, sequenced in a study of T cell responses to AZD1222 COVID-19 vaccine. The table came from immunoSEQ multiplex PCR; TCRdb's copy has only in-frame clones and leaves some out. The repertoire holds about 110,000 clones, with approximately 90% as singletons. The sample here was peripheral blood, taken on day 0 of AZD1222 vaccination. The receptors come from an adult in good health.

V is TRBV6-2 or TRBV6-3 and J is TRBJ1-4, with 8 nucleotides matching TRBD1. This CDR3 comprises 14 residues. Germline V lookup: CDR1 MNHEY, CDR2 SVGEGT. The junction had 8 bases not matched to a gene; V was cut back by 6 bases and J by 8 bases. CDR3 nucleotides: TGTGCCAGCAGCGATCGGACAGGGAGCGAAAAACTGTTTTTT. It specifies CASSDRTGSEKLFF.

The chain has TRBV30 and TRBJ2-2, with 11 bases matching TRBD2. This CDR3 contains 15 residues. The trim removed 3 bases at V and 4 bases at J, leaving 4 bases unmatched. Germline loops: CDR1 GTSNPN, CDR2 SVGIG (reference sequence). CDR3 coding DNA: TGTGCCTGGAGCCGTAGCGGGGGGGGCACCGGGGAGCTGTTTTTT. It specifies CAWSRSGGGTGELFF. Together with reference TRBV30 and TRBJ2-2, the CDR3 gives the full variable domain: SQTIHQWPATLVQPVGSPLSLECTVEGTSNPNLYWYRQAAGRGLQLLFYSVGIGQISSEVPQNLSASRPQDRQFILSSKKLLLSDSGFYLCAWSRSGGGTGELFFGEGSRLTVL.

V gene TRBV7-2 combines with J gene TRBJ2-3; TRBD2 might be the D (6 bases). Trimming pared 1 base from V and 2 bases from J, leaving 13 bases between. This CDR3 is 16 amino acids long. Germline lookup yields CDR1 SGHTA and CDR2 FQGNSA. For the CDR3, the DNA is TGTGCCAGCAGCTTAGGGGGGGACCGGTACACAGATACGCAGTATTTT. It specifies CASSLGGDRYTDTQYF.

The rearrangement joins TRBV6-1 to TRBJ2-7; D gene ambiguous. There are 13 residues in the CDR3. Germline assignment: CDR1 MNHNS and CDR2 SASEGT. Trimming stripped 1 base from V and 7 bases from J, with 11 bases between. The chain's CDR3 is CASSEEAAPEQYF. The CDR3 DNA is TGTGCCAGCAGTGAAGAGGCGGCTCCTGAGCAGTACTTC.

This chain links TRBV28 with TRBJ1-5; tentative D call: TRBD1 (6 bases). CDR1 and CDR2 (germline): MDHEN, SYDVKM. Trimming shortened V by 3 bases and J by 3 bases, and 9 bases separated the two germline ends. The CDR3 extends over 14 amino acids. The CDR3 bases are TGTGCCAGCAGTTTCCCGGGACACAATCAGCCCCAGCATTTT. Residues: CASSFPGHNQPQHF.

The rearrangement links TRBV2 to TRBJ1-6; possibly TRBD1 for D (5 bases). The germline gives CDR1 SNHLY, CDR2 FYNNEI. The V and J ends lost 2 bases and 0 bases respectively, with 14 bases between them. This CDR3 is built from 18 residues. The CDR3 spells CASSEYQGTVSYNSPLHF. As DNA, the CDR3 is TGTGCCAGCAGTGAATATCAGGGTACAGTCTCCTATAATTCACCCCTCCACTTT.

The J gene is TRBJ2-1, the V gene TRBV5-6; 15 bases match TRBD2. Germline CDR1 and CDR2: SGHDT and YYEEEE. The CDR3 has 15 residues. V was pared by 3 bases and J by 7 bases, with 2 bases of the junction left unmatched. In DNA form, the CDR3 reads TGTGCCAGCAGCTGGGGACTAGCGGGGGGTAATGAGCAGTTCTTC. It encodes CASSWGLAGGNEQFF.

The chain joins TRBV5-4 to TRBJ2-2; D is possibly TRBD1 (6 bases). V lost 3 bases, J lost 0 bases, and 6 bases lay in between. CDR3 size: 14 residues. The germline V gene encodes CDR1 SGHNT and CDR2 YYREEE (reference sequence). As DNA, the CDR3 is TGTGCCAGCAGCTGGGACACGAACACCGGGGAGCTGTTTTTT. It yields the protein CASSWDTNTGELFF. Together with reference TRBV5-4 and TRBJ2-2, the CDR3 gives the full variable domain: ETGVTQSPTHLIKTRGQQVTLRCSSQSGHNTVSWYQQALGQGPQFIFQYYREEENGRGNFPPRFSGLQFPNYSSELNVNALELDDSALYLCASSWDTNTGELFFGEGSRLTVL.

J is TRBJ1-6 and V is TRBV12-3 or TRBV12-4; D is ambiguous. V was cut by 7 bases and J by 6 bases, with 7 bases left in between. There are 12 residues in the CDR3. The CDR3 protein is CASNPGNSPLHF. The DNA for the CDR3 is TGTGCCAGCAACCCGGGTAATTCACCCCTCCACTTT.

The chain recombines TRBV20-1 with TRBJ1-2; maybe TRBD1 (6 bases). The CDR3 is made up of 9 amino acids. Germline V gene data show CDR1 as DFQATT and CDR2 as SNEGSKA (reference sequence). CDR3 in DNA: TGCAGACAGGGCGACGGCTACACCTTC. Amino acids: CRQGDGYTF.

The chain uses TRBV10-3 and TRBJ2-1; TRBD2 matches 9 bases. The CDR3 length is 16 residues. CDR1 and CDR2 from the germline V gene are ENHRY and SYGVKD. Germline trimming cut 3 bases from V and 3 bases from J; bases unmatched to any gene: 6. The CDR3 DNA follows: TGTGCCATCAGTGACCCAGCGGGGGGTTTCTACAATGAGCAGTTCTTC. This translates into CAISDPAGGFYNEQFF.

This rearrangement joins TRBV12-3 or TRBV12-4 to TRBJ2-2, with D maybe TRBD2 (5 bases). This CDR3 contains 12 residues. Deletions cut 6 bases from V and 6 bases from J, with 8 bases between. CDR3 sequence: CASSSGSGELFF. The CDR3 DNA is TGTGCCAGCAGCTCGGGATCCGGGGAGCTGTTTTTT.

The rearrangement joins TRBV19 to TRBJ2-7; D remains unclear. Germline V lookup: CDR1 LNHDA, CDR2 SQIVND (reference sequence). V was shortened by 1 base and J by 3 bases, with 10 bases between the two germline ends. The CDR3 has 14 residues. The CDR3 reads CASSIVGSSYEQYF. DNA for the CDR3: TGTGCCAGTAGTATAGTTGGTAGCAGCTACGAGCAGTACTTC.

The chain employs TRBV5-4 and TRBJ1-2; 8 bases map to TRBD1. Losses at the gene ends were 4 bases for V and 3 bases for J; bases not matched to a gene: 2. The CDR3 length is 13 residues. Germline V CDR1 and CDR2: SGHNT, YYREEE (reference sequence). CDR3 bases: TGTGCCAGCAGCGCGGACAGGGACTATGGCTACACCTTC. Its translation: CASSADRDYGYTF.

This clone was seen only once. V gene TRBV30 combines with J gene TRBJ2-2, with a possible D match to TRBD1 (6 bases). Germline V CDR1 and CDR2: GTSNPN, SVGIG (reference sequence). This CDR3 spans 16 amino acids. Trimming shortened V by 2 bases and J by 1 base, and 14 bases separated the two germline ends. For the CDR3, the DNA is TGTGCCTGGAGTCGGGACATTACGAAGAACACCGGGGAGCTGTTTTTT. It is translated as CAWSRDITKNTGELFF.

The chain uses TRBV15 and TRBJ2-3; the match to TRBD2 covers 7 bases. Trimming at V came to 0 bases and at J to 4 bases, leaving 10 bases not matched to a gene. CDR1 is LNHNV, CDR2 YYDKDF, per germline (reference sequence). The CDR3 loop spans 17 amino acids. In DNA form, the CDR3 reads TGTGCCACCAGCAGAGAGGGGACTACCCCGGGAGCAGATACGCAGTATTTT. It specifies CATSREGTTPGADTQYF.

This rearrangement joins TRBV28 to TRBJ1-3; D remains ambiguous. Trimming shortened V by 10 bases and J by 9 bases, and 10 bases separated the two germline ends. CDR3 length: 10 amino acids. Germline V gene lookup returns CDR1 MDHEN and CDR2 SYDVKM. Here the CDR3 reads CATGDFTIYF. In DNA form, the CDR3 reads TGTGCCACCGGTGATTTCACCATATATTTT.